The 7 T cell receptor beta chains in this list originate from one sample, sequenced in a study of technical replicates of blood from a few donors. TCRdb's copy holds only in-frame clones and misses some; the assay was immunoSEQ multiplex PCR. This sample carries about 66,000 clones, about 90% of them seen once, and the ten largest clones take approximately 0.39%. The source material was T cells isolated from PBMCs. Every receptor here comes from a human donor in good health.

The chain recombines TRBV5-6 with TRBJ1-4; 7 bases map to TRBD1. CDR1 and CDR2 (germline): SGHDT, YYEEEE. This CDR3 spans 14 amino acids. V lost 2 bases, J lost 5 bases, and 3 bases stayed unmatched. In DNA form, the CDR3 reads TGTGCCAGCAGCTTCGACAGGGCGAATGAAAAACTGTTTTTT. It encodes CASSFDRANEKLFF.

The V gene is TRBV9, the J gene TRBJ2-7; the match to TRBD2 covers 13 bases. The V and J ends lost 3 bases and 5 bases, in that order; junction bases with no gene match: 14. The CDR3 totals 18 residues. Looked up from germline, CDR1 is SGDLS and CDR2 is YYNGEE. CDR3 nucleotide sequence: TGTGCCAGCAGCGAGACCCCGGGACTAGCGGGAATCGGGGACGAGCAGTACTTC. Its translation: CASSETPGLAGIGDEQYF.

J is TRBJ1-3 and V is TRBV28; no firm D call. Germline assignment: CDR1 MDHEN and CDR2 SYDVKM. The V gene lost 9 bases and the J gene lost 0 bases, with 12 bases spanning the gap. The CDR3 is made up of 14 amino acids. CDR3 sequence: CASNGKSSGNTIYF. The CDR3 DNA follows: TGTGCCAGTAACGGGAAATCCTCTGGAAACACCATATATTTT.

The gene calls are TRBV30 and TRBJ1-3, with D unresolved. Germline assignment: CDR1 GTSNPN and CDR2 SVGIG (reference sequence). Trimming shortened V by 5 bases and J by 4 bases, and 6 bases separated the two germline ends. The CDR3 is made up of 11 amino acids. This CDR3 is CAWETGNTIYF. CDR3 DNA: TGTGCCTGGGAGACAGGAAACACCATATATTTT. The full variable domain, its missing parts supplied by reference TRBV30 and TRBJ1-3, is SQTIHQWPATLVQPVGSPLSLECTVEGTSNPNLYWYRQAAGRGLQLLFYSVGIGQISSEVPQNLSASRPQDRQFILSSKKLLLSDSGFYLCAWETGNTIYFGEGSWLTVV.

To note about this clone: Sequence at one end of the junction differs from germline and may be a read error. CDR3 region: CATSRITYTEETGAFF. The DNA of the CDR3 is TGTGCCACCAGCAGAATTACCTACACCGAGGAGACTGGAGCTTTCTTT. The V and J genes are TRBV15 and TRBJ1-1; D is uncertain. The CDR3 spans 16 residues. Germline V gene sequence: CDR1 LNHNV, CDR2 YYDKDF (reference sequence).

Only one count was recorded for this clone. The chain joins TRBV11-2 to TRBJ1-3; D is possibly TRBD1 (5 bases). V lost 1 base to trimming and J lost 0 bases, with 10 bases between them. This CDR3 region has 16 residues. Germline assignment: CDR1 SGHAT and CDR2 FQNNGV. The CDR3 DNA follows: TGTGCCAGCAGCTTAGCGGGGACTCTCTCTGGAAACACCATATATTTT. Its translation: CASSLAGTLSGNTIYF.

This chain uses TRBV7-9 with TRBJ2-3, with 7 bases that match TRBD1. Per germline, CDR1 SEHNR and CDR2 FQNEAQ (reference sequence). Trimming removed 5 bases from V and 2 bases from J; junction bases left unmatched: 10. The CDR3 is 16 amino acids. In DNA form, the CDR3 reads TGTGCCAGCAGCCCGCCGGACAGGAAGACCACAGATACGCAGTATTTT. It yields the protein CASSPPDRKTTDTQYF.